These 6 T cell receptor beta chains came from one sample sequenced in a study of blood T cells in healthy people across ages. A J-beta primer mix and a sample-barcoded 5' primer were used in a second PCR of about 7 to 12 cycles. MiXCR, applied by TCRdb to the 5' RACE reads, yields one record per CDR3 protein. The table has fewer than 750,000 distinct CDR3 sequences, over 40% seen once; the top ten hold approximately 13%. Sequencing used blood. These receptors were collected from a woman older than 75 in good health.

V is TRBV9 and J is TRBJ2-1; TRBD2 might be the D (5 bases). Trimming stripped 0 bases from V and 8 bases from J, with 9 bases between. Germline V gene sequence: CDR1 SGDLS, CDR2 YYNGEE. The CDR3 totals 13 residues. The CDR3 DNA reads TGTGCCAGCAGCGTAGTCGAGGGCTATGAGCAGTTCTTC. This encodes CASSVVEGYEQFF.

This clonotype showed up just a few times. The V and J genes are TRBV12-3 or TRBV12-4 and TRBJ2-5; TRBD2 matches 10 bases. The J call may be faulty, since TRBJ2-7 better matches the DNA end. The CDR3 is made up of 15 amino acids. DNA of the CDR3: TGTGCCAGCAGTTTAGCAGGGACTAGCGTCAACGAGCAGTACTTC. It specifies CASSLAGTSVNEQYF.

This clonotype was detected only a few times. The chain uses TRBV2 and TRBJ1-1; tentatively, D is TRBD1 (6 bases). Germline CDR1 is SNHLY and CDR2 is FYNNEI. V shed 2 bases and J shed 5 bases, with 15 bases lying between them. CDR3 length: 15 amino acids. The CDR3 sequence: CASSERQGSYTEAFF. The DNA for the CDR3 is TGTGCCAGCAGTGAACGGCAGGGGAGTTATACTGAAGCTTTCTTT.

This chain links TRBV20-1 with TRBJ2-3; no definite D call. The V end was cut by 5 bases, the J end by 5 bases, with 14 bases between. Germline CDR1 reads DFQATT; CDR2 reads SNEGSKA (reference sequence). The CDR3 extends over 13 amino acids. The CDR3 DNA follows: TGCAGTGCTGGAGTTCAGGTGGGAGATACGCAGTATTTT. This encodes CSAGVQVGDTQYF.

This chain links TRBV12-3 or TRBV12-4 with TRBJ2-3, with D unclear. V gave up 5 bases and J gave up 0 bases, with 12 bases separating them. This CDR3 comprises 15 residues. The CDR3 nucleotides are TGTGCCAGCAGTAGTAGCAGAACTAGCACAGATACGCAGTATTTT. Its protein product is CASSSSRTSTDTQYF.

A word on this clonotype: This may arise from a read error, as a much more abundant clone is one base away. This chain joins TRBV2 and TRBJ2-5; 7 nucleotides align to TRBD1. Near its end, the DNA agrees better with TRBJ2-7, so the J call may be wrong. The CDR3 loop spans 14 amino acids. Germline V lookup: CDR1 SNHLY, CDR2 FYNNEI. The CDR3 bases are TGTACCAGCAGATCTCAGGGGGACTCCTACGAGCAGTACTTC. Amino acids: CTSRSQGDSYEQYF.